The 18 T cell receptor beta chains below come from one sample, sequenced in a study of blood T cell repertoires in COVID-19. TCRdb's copy holds only in-frame clones and misses some; the assay was immunoSEQ multiplex PCR. The data show roughly 190,000 clones, roughly 80% seen once. Material: PBMCs or T cells enriched from blood (not recorded which). The source of these receptors is a woman aged 60-75 years with acute COVID-19.

The chain links TRBV6-2 or TRBV6-3 to TRBJ2-4; D uncertain. Germline CDR1 and CDR2: MNHEY and SVGEGT. V lost 2 bases and J lost 4, with 9 bases in between. The CDR3 runs to 14 residues. CDR3 sequence reads: CASSYPVLKNIQYF. In DNA, the CDR3 is TGTGCCAGCAGTTACCCAGTCCTTAAAAACATTCAGTACTTC.

The chain joins TRBV7-2 to TRBJ1-6, with D hard to call. CDR1 is SGHTA, CDR2 FQGNSA, per germline. Trimming took off 1 base at V and 6 bases at J, with 7 bases between the two ends. The CDR3 is 14 residues long. The CDR3 DNA sequence: TGTGCCAGCAGCTTAGGGGCCAGTAATTCACCCCTCCACTTT. It translates to CASSLGASNSPLHF.

V and J are TRBV30 and TRBJ1-5, with TRBD1 matching 8 bases. This CDR3 region has 13 residues. Germline V gives CDR1 GTSNPN, CDR2 SVGIG (reference sequence). V lost 5 bases and J lost 4; bases outside the gene matches: 4. As DNA, the CDR3 is TGTGCCTGGGCAGGGGGCGTAAATCAGCCCCAGCATTTT. Encoded protein: CAWAGGVNQPQHF. Variable domain in full (rest from reference TRBV30 and TRBJ1-5): SQTIHQWPATLVQPVGSPLSLECTVEGTSNPNLYWYRQAAGRGLQLLFYSVGIGQISSEVPQNLSASRPQDRQFILSSKKLLLSDSGFYLCAWAGGVNQPQHFGDGTRLSIL.

This clone came up many times. This chain connects TRBV5-1 to TRBJ1-2, with 9 bases matching TRBD1. This CDR3 comprises 13 residues. V lost 4 bases and J lost 7; bases outside the gene matches: 5. CDR1 SGHRS and CDR2 YFSETQ come from the germline V gene. In DNA form, the CDR3 reads TGCGCCAGCAGCCGGACAGGGGATGGTGGCTACACCTTC. This gives the protein CASSRTGDGGYTF.

There are a few counts of this clone. The genes are TRBV5-1 and TRBJ1-1; D is uncertain. Germline loops: CDR1 SGHRS, CDR2 YFSETQ. The CDR3 is 14 amino acids. The V gene lost 0 bases and the J gene lost 1 base, with 7 bases spanning the gap. The CDR3 DNA reads as TGCGCCAGCAGCTTGGGTCAGGAGAACACTGAAGCTTTCTTT. This codes for CASSLGQENTEAFF.

The rearrangement uses TRBV28 and TRBJ1-2, with TRBD1 matching 10 bases. V lost 5 bases to trimming and J lost 4 bases; unmatched junction nucleotides: 4. CDR1 MDHEN and CDR2 SYDVKM come from the germline V gene. The CDR3 spans 14 residues. This CDR3 is CASSRQGAGYGYTF. The CDR3 DNA reads TGTGCCAGCAGTCGACAGGGGGCGGGCTATGGCTACACCTTC.

The chain links TRBV7-5 to TRBJ2-7; the table's D call of TRBD1 was not tested on the DNA. TRBV7-5 is flagged as a pseudogene. The CDR3 covers 16 residues. Here the CDR3 DNA reads TGTGCCAGAAGCCCCCATGGGGGACAGGGTGTTTCCGAGCAGTACGTC. Its protein is CARSPHGGQGVSEQYV.

The chain is built from TRBV4-2 and TRBJ2-2; the match to TRBD2 covers 9 bases. Germline-derived CDR1 and CDR2 are LGHNA and YNFKEQ. With V trimmed by 0 bases and J by 0 bases, 2 bases remained unmatched. This CDR3 has 17 amino acids. This CDR3 is CASSQEPSGANTGELFF. CDR3 nucleotides: TGTGCCAGCAGCCAAGAGCCTAGCGGGGCGAACACCGGGGAGCTGTTTTTT.

V gene TRBV18 combines with J gene TRBJ2-5; D unclear. Germline-derived CDR1 and CDR2 are KGHSH and LQKENI. This CDR3 comprises 12 residues. Deletions cut 2 bases from V and 3 bases from J, with 4 bases between. The CDR3 region has the DNA TGTGCCAGCTCACCAACTAAAGAGACCCAGTACTTC. This codes for CASSPTKETQYF.

This clone showed up just once. The chain recombines TRBV10-1 with TRBJ2-1; D may be TRBD2 (7 bases). Trimming left V 4 bases short and J 7 bases short, with 17 bases between. The CDR3 length is 15 residues. The germline V gene encodes CDR1 WNHNN and CDR2 SYGVQD (reference sequence). CDR3 sequence: CASSAAGDGTNEQFF. CDR3 DNA sequence: TGCGCCAGCAGTGCCGCGGGAGATGGGACAAATGAGCAGTTCTTC.

This sequence joins TRBV6-2 or TRBV6-3 and TRBJ1-5, with D hard to call. Trimming took off 5 bases at V and 3 bases at J, with 11 bases between the two ends. The germline CDR1 and CDR2 sequences are MNHEY and SVGEGT. The CDR3 has 14 amino acids. The chain's CDR3 is CASSKHASNQPQHF. DNA for the CDR3: TGTGCCAGCAGTAAGCACGCCTCCAATCAGCCCCAGCATTTT.

The gene calls are TRBV27 and TRBJ2-4; D is perhaps TRBD2 (6 bases). From germline, CDR1 is MNHEY and CDR2 SMNVEV (reference sequence). The CDR3 has 14 residues. With 5 bases removed from V and 8 bases from J, the gap between germline ends came to 16 bases. The CDR3 here is CASSLRGLSDIQYF. CDR3 nucleotides: TGTGCCAGCAGTCTCCGGGGACTTTCGGACATTCAGTACTTC.

This chain uses TRBV5-4 with TRBJ2-7, with TRBD2 identical over 15 bases. Per the germline V gene, CDR1 is SGHNT and CDR2 is YYREEE (reference sequence). CDR3 length: 17 residues. The V and J ends lost 4 bases and 3 bases, in that order; junction bases with no gene match: 8. CDR3 bases: TGTGCCAGCAGCGCCGGGACTAGCGGGAGGCCTTACTACGAGCAGTACTTC. Its translation: CASSAGTSGRPYYEQYF.

The chain has TRBV19 and TRBJ2-2, with D perhaps TRBD2 (5 bases). Trimming removed 4 bases at V and 3 bases at J, with 15 bases between. This CDR3 is 16 amino acids long. Germline-derived CDR1 and CDR2 are LNHDA and SQIVND (reference sequence). The CDR3 bases are TGTGCCAGTAGTACGCGGGCCCTGAGGGACACCGGGGAGCTGTTTTTT. It yields the protein CASSTRALRDTGELFF.

The chain joins TRBV5-1 to TRBJ2-3, with D perhaps TRBD2 (6 bases). CDR1 and CDR2 from the germline V gene are SGHRS and YFSETQ. Trimming took off 2 bases at V and 3 bases at J, with 19 bases between the two ends. CDR3 length: 17 amino acids. The CDR3 here is CASSFVPLAEFTDTQYF. The CDR3 nucleotides are TGCGCCAGCAGCTTCGTCCCCTTAGCGGAATTTACAGATACGCAGTATTTT.

J is TRBJ2-5 and V is TRBV11-2; TRBD2 is a possible D gene (5 bases). The CDR3 contains 13 residues. Between the trimmed V and J ends, which lost 3 bases and 3 bases, there was a span of 8 bases. Looked up from germline, CDR1 is SGHAT and CDR2 is FQNNGV. CDR3 amino acids: CASSFTGEETQYF. DNA for the CDR3: TGTGCCAGCAGCTTCACCGGGGAAGAGACCCAGTACTTC. The full variable domain, in which reference TRBV11-2 and TRBJ2-5 provide the parts outside the CDR3, is EAGVAQSPRYKIIEKRQSVAFWCNPISGHATLYWYQQILGQGPKLLIQFQNNGVVDDSQLPKDRFSAERLKGVDSTLKIQPAKLEDSAVYLCASSFTGEETQYFGPGTRLLVL.

The table lists this clone with a few counts. V and J are TRBV10-3 and TRBJ1-1; D unresolved. The V and J ends lost 6 bases and 2 bases respectively, with 13 bases between them. The length of the CDR3 is 14 residues. CDR1 and CDR2 (germline): ENHRY, SYGVKD. CDR3 in amino acids: CAIRGGNSNTEAFF. The CDR3 region has the DNA TGTGCCATCAGGGGAGGAAACTCCAACACTGAAGCTTTCTTT.

V is TRBV25-1 and J is TRBJ2-3; 7 bases agree with TRBD1. CDR3 length equals 14 residues. Germline-derived CDR1 and CDR2 are MGHDK and SYGVNS. After removal of 3 bases from V and 5 bases from J, the junction contained 5 bases not matched to a gene. CDR3 residues: CASSDTNRGDTQYF. CDR3 nucleotides: TGTGCCAGCAGTGACACCAACAGGGGAGATACGCAGTATTTT.